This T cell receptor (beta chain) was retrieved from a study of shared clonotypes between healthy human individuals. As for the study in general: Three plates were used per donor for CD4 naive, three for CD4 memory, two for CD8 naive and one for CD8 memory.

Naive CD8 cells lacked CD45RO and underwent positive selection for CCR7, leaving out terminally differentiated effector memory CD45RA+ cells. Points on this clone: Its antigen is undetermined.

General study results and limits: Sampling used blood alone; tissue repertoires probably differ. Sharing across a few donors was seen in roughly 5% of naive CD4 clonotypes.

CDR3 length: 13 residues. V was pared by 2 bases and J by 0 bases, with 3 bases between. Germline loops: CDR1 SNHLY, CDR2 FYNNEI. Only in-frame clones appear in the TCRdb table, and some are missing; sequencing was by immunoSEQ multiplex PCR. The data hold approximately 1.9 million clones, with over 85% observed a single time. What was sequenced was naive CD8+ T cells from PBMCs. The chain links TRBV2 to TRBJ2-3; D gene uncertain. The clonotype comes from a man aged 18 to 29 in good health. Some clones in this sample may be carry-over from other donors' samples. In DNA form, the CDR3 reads TGTGCCAGCAGTGAACGGAGCACAGATACGCAGTATTTT. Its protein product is CASSERSTDTQYF.